These 26 T cell receptor beta chains originate from one sample sequenced in a study of T-cell memory formation after mild COVID-19. TCRdb itself ran the 5' RACE reads through MiXCR, one entry per CDR3 protein. Altogether around 400,000 distinct CDR3 sequences are present, 20% to 25% being singletons, with the ten largest covering around 8.1%. Sample: PBMCs or a T cell subset sorted from them (not recorded which). The receptors derive from an adult woman who had mild COVID-19 (a few samples of this study predate the infection). Cell type and time point are not known.

The chain recombines TRBV6-2 or TRBV6-3 with TRBJ2-7; D might be TRBD2 (5 bases). Germline V gene sequence: CDR1 MNHEY, CDR2 SVGEGT. Trimming left V 4 bases short and J 5 bases short, with 15 bases between. The CDR3 runs 14 residues. The CDR3: CASSFGGPEDEQYF. CDR3 bases: TGTGCCAGCAGTTTCGGCGGGCCTGAGGACGAGCAGTACTTC.

The rearrangement joins TRBV6-2 or TRBV6-3 to TRBJ1-1; tentatively, D is TRBD1 (6 bases). The V gene lost 2 bases and the J gene lost 5 bases, with 18 bases spanning the gap. The CDR3 loop spans 16 amino acids. In germline, CDR1 is MNHEY, CDR2 SVGEGT. CDR3 in DNA: TGTGCCAGCAGTTACGAAATAGCGGGGGCATCAACTGAAGCTTTCTTT. This gives the protein CASSYEIAGASTEAFF.

The chain is built from TRBV7-6 and TRBJ2-5; unclear D gene. Germline V lookup: CDR1 SGHVS, CDR2 FNYEAQ. This CDR3 contains 14 residues. V gave up 1 base and J gave up 1 base, with 7 bases separating them. This CDR3 reads CASSLEHGQETQYF. CDR3 nucleotides: TGTGCCAGCAGCTTAGAACACGGCCAAGAGACCCAGTACTTC.

This clonotype was found a few times. This chain links TRBV10-3 with TRBJ2-3, with D hard to call. Trimming took off 0 bases at V and 2 bases at J, with 15 bases between the two ends. Germline values: CDR1 ENHRY, CDR2 SYGVKD. The CDR3 contains 17 residues. The CDR3 is CAISESEGSDYTDTQYF. The DNA for the CDR3 is TGTGCCATCAGTGAGTCCGAAGGCAGTGATTACACAGATACGCAGTATTTT.

In its sample, this clonotype was seen a few times. V gene TRBV7-9 combines with J gene TRBJ1-1; 8 nucleotides agree with TRBD1. Germline assignment: CDR1 SEHNR and CDR2 FQNEAQ (reference sequence). V was clipped by 3 bases and J by 1 base; unmatched bases: 10. The CDR3 runs 17 residues. The CDR3 region is CASSLWTGLGANTEAFF. The CDR3 nucleotides are TGTGCCAGCAGCTTGTGGACAGGGCTGGGAGCGAACACTGAAGCTTTCTTT.

The rearrangement links TRBV15 to TRBJ2-2, with D unresolved. The CDR3 is made up of 12 amino acids. Germline CDR1 reads LNHNV; CDR2 reads YYDKDF (reference sequence). V was cut by 9 bases and J by 4 bases, with 9 bases left in between. CDR3 sequence (DNA): TGTGCCACTCGAAGGGTCACCGGGGAGCTGTTTTTT. Protein product: CATRRVTGELFF.

This sequence joins TRBV9 and TRBJ2-5; the D is unclear. CDR1 SGDLS and CDR2 YYNGEE come from the germline V gene. This CDR3 is 13 amino acids long. The V and J ends lost 2 bases and 3 bases respectively, with 8 bases between them. CDR3 loop: CASSVAFEETQYF. Here the CDR3 DNA reads TGTGCCAGCAGCGTGGCTTTCGAAGAGACCCAGTACTTC.

This clonotype has a handful of counts. J is TRBJ2-2 and V is TRBV7-9; maybe TRBD2 (5 bases). Trimming removed 3 bases from V and 7 bases from J, with 9 bases in between. The CDR3 contains 13 residues. Germline CDR1 reads SEHNR; CDR2 reads FQNEAQ (reference sequence). In DNA form, the CDR3 reads TGTGCCAGCAGCTTCCCCGCGGGCGGGGAGCTGTTTTTT. It is translated as CASSFPAGGELFF.

The chain employs TRBV4-1 and TRBJ2-7; a weak D match, TRBD2 (5 bases). Germline V lookup: CDR1 MGHRA, CDR2 YSYEKL. The CDR3 loop spans 13 amino acids. Between the trimmed V and J ends, which lost 4 bases and 7 bases, there was a span of 14 bases. The CDR3 region has the DNA TGCGCCAGCAGCCGAGACGACCGGAGGGAGCAGTACTTC. Translating gives CASSRDDRREQYF.

This chain connects TRBV4-2 to TRBJ1-2, with no clear D. Trimming took 2 bases from V and 6 from J, leaving 16 bases between them. Germline assignment: CDR1 LGHNA and CDR2 YNFKEQ. CDR3 length: 15 residues. The CDR3 DNA is TGTGCCAGCAGCCAACCAGATGATCTAATTCATGGCTACACCTTC. It is translated as CASSQPDDLIHGYTF.

The J gene is TRBJ2-7, the V gene TRBV5-1, with D possibly being TRBD2 (7 bases). This CDR3 is built from 15 residues. Germline-derived CDR1 and CDR2 are SGHRS and YFSETQ. V lost 0 bases and J lost 3, with 13 bases in between. As DNA, the CDR3 is TGCGCCAGCAGCTTGGGGAGGGGGGGCCTCTACGAGCAGTACTTC. It codes for CASSLGRGGLYEQYF.

This clonotype turned up a few times. The chain has TRBV7-9 and TRBJ1-2; D unclear. The V gene's germline CDR1 is SEHNR and CDR2 FQNEAQ (reference sequence). The CDR3 contains 12 residues. Deletions cut 4 bases from V and 8 bases from J, with 11 bases between. The CDR3 protein is CASSWSEAGYTF. The CDR3 nucleotides are TGTGCCAGCAGCTGGTCCGAGGCAGGCTACACCTTC.

This clonotype occurred a few times. V is TRBV6-5 and J is TRBJ1-1; D is undetermined. The ends were cut back, 0 bases at V and 7 bases at J, with 9 bases in the middle. CDR3 length: 13 amino acids. Germline loops: CDR1 MNHEY, CDR2 SVGAGI. The CDR3 bases are TGTGCCAGCAGTTACTCAGGGTTGGATGAAGCTTTCTTT. This encodes CASSYSGLDEAFF.

This clonotype occurred a few times. The genes are TRBV7-2 and TRBJ2-3; TRBD2 is a possible D gene (6 bases). There are 14 residues in the CDR3. The germline gives CDR1 SGHTA, CDR2 FQGNSA. V was shortened by 4 bases and J by 2 bases, with 10 bases between the two germline ends. CDR3 amino acids: CASSSVAVTDTQYF. In nucleotides, the CDR3 is TGTGCCAGCAGCTCGGTAGCGGTCACAGATACGCAGTATTTT.

The rearrangement links TRBV4-1 to TRBJ2-3, with D hard to call. The V end was cut by 3 bases, the J end by 3 bases, with 10 bases between. The germline CDR1 and CDR2 sequences are MGHRA and YSYEKL. This CDR3 contains 14 residues. CDR3 region: CASSQKTLTDTQYF. The CDR3 bases are TGCGCCAGCAGCCAGAAGACACTGACAGATACGCAGTATTTT.

The chain carries TRBV20-1 and TRBJ1-2, with 7 bases that match TRBD1. The CDR3 covers 13 residues. Trimming removed 5 bases from V and 3 bases from J; junction bases left unmatched: 6. Germline CDR1 is DFQATT and CDR2 is SNEGSKA (reference sequence). CDR3 coding DNA: TGCAGTGCTGGTTACAGGGGTGACTATGGCTACACCTTC. It translates to CSAGYRGDYGYTF.

The V gene is TRBV4-1, the J gene TRBJ1-2; weak D call: TRBD1 (6 bases). The V end lost 0 bases, the J end lost 8 bases, and 28 bases lay between the germline ends. CDR1 is MGHRA, CDR2 YSYEKL, per germline. The CDR3 runs to 19 residues. In DNA, the CDR3 is TGCGCCAGCAGCCAAGATCCCTCATCAAACTACAGGGCCCGGGGGGGCTACACCTTC. This translates into CASSQDPSSNYRARGGYTF.

This chain connects TRBV4-2 to TRBJ1-6; D is undetermined. This CDR3 contains 14 residues. V shed 1 base and J shed 12 bases, with 13 bases lying between them. The germline gives CDR1 LGHNA, CDR2 YNFKEQ. The CDR3 DNA reads TGTGCCAGCAGCCAAGGGTTAGTAAGCGGACCCCTCCACTTT. This translates into CASSQGLVSGPLHF.

The V call is TRBV12-3 or TRBV12-4, the J call TRBJ1-4; D is ambiguous. The length of the CDR3 is 14 residues. The V end lost 6 bases, the J end lost 4 bases, and 12 bases lay between the germline ends. The CDR3: CASSLGRINEKLFF. CDR3 in DNA: TGTGCCAGCAGCCTAGGACGGATTAATGAAAAACTGTTTTTT.

This clonotype was found a few times. V and J are TRBV20-1 and TRBJ1-2; 7 nucleotides line up with TRBD1. The CDR3 runs to 13 residues. CDR1 DFQATT and CDR2 SNEGSKA come from the germline V gene (reference sequence). V lost 3 bases, J lost 3 bases, and 4 bases stayed unmatched. The CDR3: CSARSGGYYGYTF. DNA for the CDR3: TGCAGTGCTAGGTCAGGGGGTTACTATGGCTACACCTTC.

V usage is TRBV5-4 and J usage is TRBJ2-5, with unresolved D. The germline V and J ends were trimmed by 6 bases and 1 base, with 10 bases remaining between them. The CDR3 loop spans 13 amino acids. Germline V gene data show CDR1 as SGHNT and CDR2 as YYREEE (reference sequence). The CDR3 nucleotides are TGTGCCAGCAACGCCTCACCCCAAGAGACCCAGTACTTC. It specifies CASNASPQETQYF.

The J gene is TRBJ1-3, the V gene TRBV6-5; D not resolved. Germline loops: CDR1 MNHEY, CDR2 SVGAGI. The V end lost 0 bases, the J end lost 5 bases, and 35 bases lay between the germline ends. The CDR3 length is 23 residues. The CDR3 loop is CASSYSSIEGVTTSGNDRNTIYF. CDR3 DNA: TGTGCCAGCAGTTACTCGTCCATTGAGGGAGTCACCACATCTGGAAATGATAGAAACACCATATATTTT.

This sequence joins TRBV3-1 and TRBJ2-7; TRBD2 agrees at 11 bases. V was pared by 4 bases and J by 3 bases, with 5 bases of the junction left unmatched. Looked up from germline, CDR1 is LGHDT and CDR2 is YNNKEL (reference sequence). The CDR3 length is 15 residues. The CDR3 loop reads CASSPGLAGFYEQYF. CDR3 coding DNA: TGTGCCAGCAGCCCTGGACTAGCGGGTTTCTACGAGCAGTACTTC.

The genes are TRBV7-9 and TRBJ2-7, with 8 nucleotides matching TRBD1. Germline CDR1 and CDR2: SEHNR and FQNEAQ (reference sequence). V shed 1 base and J 6 bases; nucleotides not matched to a gene: 2. This CDR3 comprises 13 residues. This CDR3 reads CASSLGGTGEQYF. For the CDR3, the DNA is TGTGCCAGCAGCTTAGGAGGGACAGGCGAGCAGTACTTC.

The chain uses TRBV18 and TRBJ1-6, with TRBD1 as a possible D gene (5 bases). Germline V CDR1 and CDR2: KGHSH, LQKENI. This CDR3 contains 14 residues. Trimming removed 5 bases at V and 4 bases at J, with 9 bases between. This CDR3 reads CASSSTVYNSPLHF. In DNA, the CDR3 is TGTGCCAGCTCATCGACAGTGTATAATTCACCCCTCCACTTT. The whole variable domain, remainder taken from reference TRBV18 and TRBJ1-6, is NAGVMQNPRHLVRRRGQEARLRCSPMKGHSHVYWYRQLPEEGLKFMVYLQKENIIDESGMPKERFSAEFPKEGPSILRIQQVVRGDSAAYFCASSSTVYNSPLHFGNGTRLTVT.

The chain joins TRBV7-2 to TRBJ2-3; D possibly corresponds to TRBD2 (5 bases). Germline CDR1 SGHTA, CDR2 FQGNSA. The V and J ends lost 7 bases and 8 bases respectively, with 10 bases between them. This CDR3 region has 11 residues. CDR3 DNA sequence: TGTGCCAGCACCGTGAGCGGTACGCAGTATTTT. This codes for CASTVSGTQYF.